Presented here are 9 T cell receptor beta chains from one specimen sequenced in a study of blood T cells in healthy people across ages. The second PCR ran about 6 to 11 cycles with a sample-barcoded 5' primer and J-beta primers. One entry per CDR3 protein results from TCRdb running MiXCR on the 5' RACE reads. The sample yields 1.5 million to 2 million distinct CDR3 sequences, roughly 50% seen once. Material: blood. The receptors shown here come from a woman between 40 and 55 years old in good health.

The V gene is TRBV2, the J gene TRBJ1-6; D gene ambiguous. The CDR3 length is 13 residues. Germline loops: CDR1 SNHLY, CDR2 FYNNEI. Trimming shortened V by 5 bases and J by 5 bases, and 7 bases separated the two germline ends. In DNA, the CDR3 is TGTGCCAGCAGTAACCAGGATAATTCACCCCTCCACTTT. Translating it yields CASSNQDNSPLHF. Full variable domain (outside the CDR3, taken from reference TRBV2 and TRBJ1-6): EPEVTQTPSHQVTQMGQEVILRCVPISNHLYFYWYRQILGQKVEFLVSFYNNEISEKSEIFDDQFSVERPDGSNFTLKIRSTKLEDSAMYFCASSNQDNSPLHFGNGTRLTVT.

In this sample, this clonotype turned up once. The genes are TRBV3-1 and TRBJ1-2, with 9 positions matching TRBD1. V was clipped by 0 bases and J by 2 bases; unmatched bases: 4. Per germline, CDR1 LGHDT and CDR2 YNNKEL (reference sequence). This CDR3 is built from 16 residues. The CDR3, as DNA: TGTGCCAGCAGCCAAGATTGGGACAGGGCAAACTATGGCTACACCTTC. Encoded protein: CASSQDWDRANYGYTF.

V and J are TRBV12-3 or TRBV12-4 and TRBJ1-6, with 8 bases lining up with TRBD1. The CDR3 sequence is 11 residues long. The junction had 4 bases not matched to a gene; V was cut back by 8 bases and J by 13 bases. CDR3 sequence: CASGTGPPLHF. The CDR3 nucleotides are TGTGCCAGCGGGACAGGCCCGCCCCTCCACTTT.

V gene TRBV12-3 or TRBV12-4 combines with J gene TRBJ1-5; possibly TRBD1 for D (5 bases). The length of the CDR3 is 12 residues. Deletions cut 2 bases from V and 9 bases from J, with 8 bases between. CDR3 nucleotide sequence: TGTGCCAGCAGTTTATTGCAGGGGCCCCAGCATTTT. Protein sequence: CASSLLQGPQHF.

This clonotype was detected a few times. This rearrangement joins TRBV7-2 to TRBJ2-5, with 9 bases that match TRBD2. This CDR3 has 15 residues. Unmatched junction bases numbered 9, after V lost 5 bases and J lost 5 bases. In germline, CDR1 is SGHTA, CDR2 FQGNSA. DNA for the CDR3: TGTGCCAGCAGCATATCAGGACTAGCGAAGGAGACCCAGTACTTC. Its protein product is CASSISGLAKETQYF.

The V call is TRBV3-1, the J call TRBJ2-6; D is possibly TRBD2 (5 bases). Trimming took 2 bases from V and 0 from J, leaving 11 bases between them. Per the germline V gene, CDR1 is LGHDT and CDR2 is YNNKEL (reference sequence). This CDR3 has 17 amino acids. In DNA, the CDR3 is TGTGCCAGCAGCCAACGAGGGAGAGGCTCTGGGGCCAACGTCCTGACTTTC. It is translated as CASSQRGRGSGANVLTF.

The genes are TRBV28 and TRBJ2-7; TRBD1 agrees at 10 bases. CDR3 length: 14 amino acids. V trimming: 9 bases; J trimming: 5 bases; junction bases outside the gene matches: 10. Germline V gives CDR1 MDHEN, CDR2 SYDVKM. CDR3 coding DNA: TGTGCCAGTAATCCGGGACAGGGGCTCAACGAGCAGTACTTC. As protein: CASNPGQGLNEQYF.

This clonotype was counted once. CDR3 coding DNA: TGTGCCAGCAGAGGTGGGGACAGGGGGCTCTACGAGCAGTACTTC. It encodes CASRGGDRGLYEQYF. V usage is TRBV6-2 or TRBV6-3 and J usage is TRBJ2-7; 12 nucleotides match TRBD1. There are 15 residues in the CDR3. CDR1 MNHEY and CDR2 SVGEGT come from the germline V gene. Trimming cost V 6 bases and J 3 bases; bases outside gene matches: 6.

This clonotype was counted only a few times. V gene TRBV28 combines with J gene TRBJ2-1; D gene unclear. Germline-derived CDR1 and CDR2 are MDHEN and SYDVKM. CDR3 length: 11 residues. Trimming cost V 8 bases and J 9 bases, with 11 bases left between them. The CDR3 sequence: CASWRPGEQFF. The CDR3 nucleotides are TGTGCCAGCTGGCGGCCGGGTGAGCAGTTCTTC.